The 5 T cell receptor beta chains below were found in one sample sequenced in a study of T-cell memory formation after mild COVID-19. TCRdb fed the 5' RACE reads into MiXCR, producing one record per CDR3 protein. The data contain around 200,000 distinct CDR3 sequences, about 11% of them seen just once; the ten biggest clones take up approximately 3%. Sequencing was done on a sample of PBMCs or a T cell subset sorted from them (not recorded which). The receptors derive from a man younger than 35 who had mild COVID-19 (a few samples of this study predate the infection). Cell type and time point are not known.

The chain joins TRBV5-1 to TRBJ2-3; TRBD1 agrees at 8 bases. The CDR3 length is 15 residues. Germline CDR1 and CDR2: SGHRS and YFSETQ. V shed 4 bases, J shed 2 bases, and the junction held 6 bases outside the gene matches. CDR3 DNA: TGCGCCAGCAGCCCCGGACAGGGAATCACAGATACGCAGTATTTT. This gives the protein CASSPGQGITDTQYF.

The chain has TRBV9 and TRBJ2-2; no firm D call. V was trimmed by 0 bases and J by 0 bases, leaving 3 bases between them. The CDR3 consists of 14 residues. The germline CDR1 and CDR2 sequences are SGDLS and YYNGEE. The CDR3 reads CASSVDSNTGELFF. The CDR3 nucleotides are TGTGCCAGCAGCGTAGACTCGAACACCGGGGAGCTGTTTTTT.

This chain connects TRBV18 to TRBJ1-3, with D unresolved. The CDR3 covers 15 residues. Trimming pared 2 bases from V and 0 bases from J, leaving 8 bases between. Germline V gene sequence: CDR1 KGHSH, CDR2 LQKENI. The CDR3 nucleotides are TGTGCCAGCTCACCAATCACGGGCTCTGGAAACACCATATATTTT. Amino acids: CASSPITGSGNTIYF.

The chain recombines TRBV7-9 with TRBJ1-2, with 10 nucleotides matching TRBD1. This CDR3 spans 16 amino acids. The V gene end was trimmed by 0 bases and the J gene end by 5 bases; junction bases not matched to a gene: 6. CDR1 and CDR2 (germline): SEHNR, FQNEAQ (reference sequence). CDR3 in amino acids: CASSLARPGQGYGYTF. In DNA form, the CDR3 reads TGTGCCAGCAGCTTAGCGCGTCCGGGACAGGGGTATGGCTACACCTTC.

The gene calls are TRBV7-9 and TRBJ2-7, with a tentative D call TRBD1 (5 bases). CDR1 and CDR2 from the germline V gene are SEHNR and FQNEAQ (reference sequence). The CDR3 runs to 13 residues. The germline V and J ends were trimmed by 3 bases and 3 bases, with 9 bases remaining between them. DNA for the CDR3: TGTGCCAGCAGCTTTCGCCAGGGCTACGAGCAGTACTTC. Its protein is CASSFRQGYEQYF.